The 10 T cell receptor beta chains listed next were all sequenced from one sample in a study of cytomegalovirus exposure and HLA in healthy donors. Primers: 60 Vbeta forward and 13 Jbeta reverse. The assay was immunoSEQ multiplex PCR, and TCRdb's table has in-frame clones only and misses some. This sample has approximately 120,000 clones; 81% occur once, and the top ten carry around 2.2%. The specimen was PBMCs. Receptor source: a woman in her 30s in good health and CMV-seronegative.

This clone was seen more than once but under ten times. The V gene is TRBV10-1, the J gene TRBJ1-1, with TRBD1 as a possible D gene (5 bases). The CDR3 sequence is 15 residues long. Trimming removed 3 bases from V and 0 bases from J, with 11 bases in between. Germline CDR1 is WNHNN and CDR2 is SYGVQD (reference sequence). The CDR3 is CASSDGGAMNTEAFF. CDR3 DNA: TGCGCCAGCAGTGATGGAGGGGCCATGAACACTGAAGCTTTCTTT.

This clone was found once. The DNA of the CDR3 is TGTGCCAGCTCACCTTTGCCAGGGCCGAACACTGAAGCTTTCTTT. The encoded protein is CASSPLPGPNTEAFF. This sequence joins TRBV18 and TRBJ1-1; possibly TRBD1 for D (5 bases). V lost 3 bases and J lost 1, with 12 bases in between. CDR1 and CDR2 (germline): KGHSH, LQKENI. The CDR3 covers 15 residues.

This chain uses TRBV9 with TRBJ2-1; TRBD2 matches 9 bases. The germline gives CDR1 SGDLS, CDR2 YYNGEE. There are 15 residues in the CDR3. Trimming at V came to 0 bases and at J to 6 bases, leaving 4 bases not matched to a gene. For the CDR3, the DNA is TGTGCCAGCAGCGTAGGCCGGCGGGAGGGCAATGAGCAGTTCTTC. Residues: CASSVGRREGNEQFF.

The chain couples TRBV10-2 to TRBJ2-1, with 15 bases fitting TRBD2. Germline-derived CDR1 and CDR2 are WSHSY and SAAADI. The CDR3 spans 19 residues. V was clipped by 5 bases and J by 1 base; unmatched bases: 9. The CDR3 protein is CASSRHPGLAGGSYNEQFF. The CDR3 nucleotides are TGCGCCAGCAGTAGACATCCGGGACTAGCGGGAGGATCCTACAATGAGCAGTTCTTC.

V usage is TRBV11-2 and J usage is TRBJ2-2; the D gene is possibly TRBD2 (5 bases). V was pared by 0 bases and J by 2 bases, with 13 bases between. CDR1 and CDR2 (germline): SGHAT, FQNNGV. The CDR3 has 17 amino acids. In DNA, the CDR3 is TGTGCCAGCAGCTTAGATGTTAGGAGCGGTAACACCGGGGAGCTGTTTTTT. Its translation is CASSLDVRSGNTGELFF.

The chain recombines TRBV6-1 with TRBJ2-3; 8 nucleotides agree with TRBD2. The CDR3 totals 15 residues. In germline, CDR1 is MNHNS, CDR2 SASEGT. V was clipped by 5 bases and J by 2 bases; unmatched bases: 6. The CDR3 bases are TGTGCCAGCAGTCAACTAGCGGCCTCCACAGATACGCAGTATTTT. Its translation: CASSQLAASTDTQYF.

V usage is TRBV4-1 and J usage is TRBJ2-5, with 8 bases lining up with TRBD2. CDR1 and CDR2 from the germline V gene are MGHRA and YSYEKL. Losses at the gene ends were 0 bases for V and 3 bases for J; bases not matched to a gene: 6. CDR3 length: 16 residues. CDR3 DNA sequence: TGCGCCAGCAGCCAAGATTTGGACGGGAGGGAAGAGACCCAGTACTTC. It is translated as CASSQDLDGREETQYF.

This sequence joins TRBV30 and TRBJ2-3; 7 bases agree with TRBD2. V shed 5 bases, J shed 3 bases, and the junction held 11 bases outside the gene matches. There are 15 residues in the CDR3. Germline CDR1 is GTSNPN and CDR2 is SVGIG (reference sequence). This CDR3 is CAWGGGRGATDTQYF. CDR3 nucleotides: TGTGCCTGGGGTGGAGGGAGGGGAGCTACAGATACGCAGTATTTT.

This chain links TRBV6-1 with TRBJ1-5, with TRBD1 as a possible D gene (5 bases). The CDR3 is made up of 15 amino acids. The germline V gene encodes CDR1 MNHNS and CDR2 SASEGT. Trimming stripped 2 bases from V and 3 bases from J, with 11 bases between. The CDR3 spells CASSELGPINQPQHF. CDR3 DNA: TGTGCCAGCAGTGAACTGGGGCCCATCAATCAGCCCCAGCATTTT.

The CDR3 sequence: CASSMASGAAYEQYF. The CDR3 DNA is TGTGCCAGTAGTATGGCTAGCGGCGCCGCTTACGAGCAGTACTTC. V gene TRBV19 combines with J gene TRBJ2-7; 7 bases align to TRBD2. Germline V gives CDR1 LNHDA, CDR2 SQIVND (reference sequence). The V and J ends lost 3 bases and 4 bases, in that order; junction bases with no gene match: 9. The CDR3 extends over 15 amino acids. Together with reference TRBV19 and TRBJ2-7, the CDR3 gives the full variable domain: DGGITQSPKYLFRKEGQNVTLSCEQNLNHDAMYWYRQDPGQGLRLIYYSQIVNDFQKGDIAEGYSVSREKKESFPLTVTSAQKNPTAFYLCASSMASGAAYEQYFGPGTRLTVT.